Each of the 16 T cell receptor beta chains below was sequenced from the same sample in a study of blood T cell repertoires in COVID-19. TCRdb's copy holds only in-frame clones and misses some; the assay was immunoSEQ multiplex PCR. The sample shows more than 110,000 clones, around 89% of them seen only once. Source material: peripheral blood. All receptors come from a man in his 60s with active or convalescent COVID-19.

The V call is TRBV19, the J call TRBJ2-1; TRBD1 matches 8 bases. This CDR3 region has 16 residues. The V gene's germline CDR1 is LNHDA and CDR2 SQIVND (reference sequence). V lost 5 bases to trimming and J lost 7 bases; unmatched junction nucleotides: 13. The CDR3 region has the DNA TGTGCCAGTAGTCAACTAGGGGACAGGATACGAAATGAGCAGTTCTTC. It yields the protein CASSQLGDRIRNEQFF.

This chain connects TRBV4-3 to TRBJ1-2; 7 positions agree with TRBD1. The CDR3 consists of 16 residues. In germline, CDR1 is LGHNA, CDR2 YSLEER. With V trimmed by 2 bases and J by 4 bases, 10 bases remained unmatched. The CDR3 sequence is CASSQQGPGQSYGYTF. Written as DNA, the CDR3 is TGCGCCAGCAGCCAACAAGGACCGGGACAGAGCTATGGCTACACCTTC.

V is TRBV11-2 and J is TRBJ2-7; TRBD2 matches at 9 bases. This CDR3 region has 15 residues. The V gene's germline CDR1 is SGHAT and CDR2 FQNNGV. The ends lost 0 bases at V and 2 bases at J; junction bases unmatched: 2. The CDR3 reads CASSLDAGGAYEQYF. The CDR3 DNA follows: TGTGCCAGCAGCTTAGATGCGGGAGGGGCCTACGAGCAGTACTTC. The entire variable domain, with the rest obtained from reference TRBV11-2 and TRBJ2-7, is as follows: EAGVAQSPRYKIIEKRQSVAFWCNPISGHATLYWYQQILGQGPKLLIQFQNNGVVDDSQLPKDRFSAERLKGVDSTLKIQPAKLEDSAVYLCASSLDAGGAYEQYFGPGTRLTVT.

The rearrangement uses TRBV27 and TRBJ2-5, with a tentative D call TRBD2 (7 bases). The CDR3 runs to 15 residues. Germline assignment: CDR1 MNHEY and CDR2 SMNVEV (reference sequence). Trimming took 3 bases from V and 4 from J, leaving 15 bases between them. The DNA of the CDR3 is TGTGCCAGCAGTTTCAGGGGAGGGCCAAGAGAGACCCAGTACTTC. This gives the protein CASSFRGGPRETQYF.

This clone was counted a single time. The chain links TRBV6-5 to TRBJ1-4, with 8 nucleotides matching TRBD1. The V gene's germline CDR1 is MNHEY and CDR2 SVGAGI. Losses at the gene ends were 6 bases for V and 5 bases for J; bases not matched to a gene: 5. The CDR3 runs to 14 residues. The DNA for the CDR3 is TGTGCCAGCAGAGGGACAGGAGAAAATGAAAAACTGTTTTTT. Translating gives CASRGTGENEKLFF.

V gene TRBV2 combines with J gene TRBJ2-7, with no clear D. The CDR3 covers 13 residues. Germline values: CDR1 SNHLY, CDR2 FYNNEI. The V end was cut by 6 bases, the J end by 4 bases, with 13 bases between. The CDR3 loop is CASRDGGVYEQYF. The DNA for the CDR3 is TGTGCCAGCAGGGATGGCGGAGTGTACGAGCAGTACTTC.

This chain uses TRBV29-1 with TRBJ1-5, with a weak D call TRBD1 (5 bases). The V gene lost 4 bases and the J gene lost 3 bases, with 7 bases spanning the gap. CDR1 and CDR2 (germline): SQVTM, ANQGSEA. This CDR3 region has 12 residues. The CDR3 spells CSVGQFNQPQHF. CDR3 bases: TGCAGCGTTGGACAGTTCAATCAGCCCCAGCATTTT.

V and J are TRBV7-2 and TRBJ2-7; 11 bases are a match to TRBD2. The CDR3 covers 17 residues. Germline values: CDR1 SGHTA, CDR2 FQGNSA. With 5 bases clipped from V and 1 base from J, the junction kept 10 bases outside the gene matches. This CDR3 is CASSTSTGTSGSYEQYF. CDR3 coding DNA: TGTGCCAGCAGCACCTCGACCGGGACTAGCGGATCCTACGAGCAGTACTTC.

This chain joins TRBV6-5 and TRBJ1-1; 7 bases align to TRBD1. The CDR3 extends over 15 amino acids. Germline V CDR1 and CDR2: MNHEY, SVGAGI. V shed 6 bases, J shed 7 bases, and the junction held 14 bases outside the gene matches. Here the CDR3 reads CASRTPPDRAFEAFF. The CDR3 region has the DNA TGTGCCAGCAGGACCCCGCCCGACAGGGCCTTTGAAGCTTTCTTT.

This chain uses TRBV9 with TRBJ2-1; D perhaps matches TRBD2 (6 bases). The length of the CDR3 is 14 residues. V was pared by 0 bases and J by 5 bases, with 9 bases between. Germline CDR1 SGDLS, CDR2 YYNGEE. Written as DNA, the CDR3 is TGTGCCAGCAGCGTAGCGGGAGCCCACAATGAGCAGTTCTTC. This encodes CASSVAGAHNEQFF. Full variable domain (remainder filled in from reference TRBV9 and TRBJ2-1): DSGVTQTPKHLITATGQRVTLRCSPRSGDLSVYWYQQSLDQGLQFLIQYYNGEERAKGNILERFSAQQFPDLHSELNLSSLELGDSALYFCASSVAGAHNEQFFGPGTRLTVL.

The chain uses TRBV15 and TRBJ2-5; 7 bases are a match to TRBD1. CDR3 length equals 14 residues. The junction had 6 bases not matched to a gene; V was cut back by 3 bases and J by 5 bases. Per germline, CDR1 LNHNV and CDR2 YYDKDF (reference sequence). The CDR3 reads CATSSDRVWETQYF. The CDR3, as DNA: TGTGCCACCAGCAGTGACAGGGTGTGGGAGACCCAGTACTTC.

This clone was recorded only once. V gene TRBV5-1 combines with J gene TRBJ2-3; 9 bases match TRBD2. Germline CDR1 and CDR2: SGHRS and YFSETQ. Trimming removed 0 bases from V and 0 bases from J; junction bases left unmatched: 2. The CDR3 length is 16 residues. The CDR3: CASSLATSGSTDTQYF. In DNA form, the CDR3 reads TGCGCCAGCAGCTTGGCAACTAGCGGGAGCACAGATACGCAGTATTTT. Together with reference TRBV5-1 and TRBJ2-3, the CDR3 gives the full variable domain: KAGVTQTPRYLIKTRGQQVTLSCSPISGHRSVSWYQQTPGQGLQFLFEYFSETQRNKGNFPGRFSGRQFSNSRSEMNVSTLELGDSALYLCASSLATSGSTDTQYFGPGTRLTVL.

The CDR3 sequence is CASSVQGGPDTQYF. The CDR3 nucleotides are TGTGCCAGCAGCGTCCAGGGGGGCCCAGATACGCAGTATTTT. The rearrangement joins TRBV9 to TRBJ2-3, with TRBD1 as a possible D gene (7 bases). Germline assignment: CDR1 SGDLS and CDR2 YYNGEE. Trimming took off 2 bases at V and 4 bases at J, with 11 bases between the two ends. The CDR3 runs to 14 residues. Combining the CDR3 with reference TRBV9 and TRBJ2-3 gives the whole variable domain DSGVTQTPKHLITATGQRVTLRCSPRSGDLSVYWYQQSLDQGLQFLIQYYNGEERAKGNILERFSAQQFPDLHSELNLSSLELGDSALYFCASSVQGGPDTQYFGPGTRLTVL.

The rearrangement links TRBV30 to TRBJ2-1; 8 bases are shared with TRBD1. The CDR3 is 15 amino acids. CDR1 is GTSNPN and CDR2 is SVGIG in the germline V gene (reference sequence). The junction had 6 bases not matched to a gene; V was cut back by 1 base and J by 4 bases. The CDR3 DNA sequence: TGTGCCTGGAGTGCAGGGACAGGAATTTACAATGAGCAGTTCTTC. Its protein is CAWSAGTGIYNEQFF.

The CDR3 bases are TGTGCCACCAGTGATTTTACCGCAGGGGGCGGCTCCTACAATGAGCAGTTCTTC. Residues: CATSDFTAGGGSYNEQFF. The V call is TRBV24-1, the J call TRBJ2-1; 8 positions match TRBD1. This CDR3 spans 18 amino acids. CDR1 and CDR2 (germline): KGHDR, SFDVKD. The V and J ends lost 1 base and 0 bases, in that order; junction bases with no gene match: 7.

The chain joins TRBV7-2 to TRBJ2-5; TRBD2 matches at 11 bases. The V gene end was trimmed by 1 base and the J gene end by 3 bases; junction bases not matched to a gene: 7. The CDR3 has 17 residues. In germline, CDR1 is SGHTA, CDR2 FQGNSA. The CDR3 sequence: CASSLVASGGLEETQYF. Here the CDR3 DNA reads TGTGCCAGCAGCTTAGTGGCTAGCGGGGGGCTGGAAGAGACCCAGTACTTC.